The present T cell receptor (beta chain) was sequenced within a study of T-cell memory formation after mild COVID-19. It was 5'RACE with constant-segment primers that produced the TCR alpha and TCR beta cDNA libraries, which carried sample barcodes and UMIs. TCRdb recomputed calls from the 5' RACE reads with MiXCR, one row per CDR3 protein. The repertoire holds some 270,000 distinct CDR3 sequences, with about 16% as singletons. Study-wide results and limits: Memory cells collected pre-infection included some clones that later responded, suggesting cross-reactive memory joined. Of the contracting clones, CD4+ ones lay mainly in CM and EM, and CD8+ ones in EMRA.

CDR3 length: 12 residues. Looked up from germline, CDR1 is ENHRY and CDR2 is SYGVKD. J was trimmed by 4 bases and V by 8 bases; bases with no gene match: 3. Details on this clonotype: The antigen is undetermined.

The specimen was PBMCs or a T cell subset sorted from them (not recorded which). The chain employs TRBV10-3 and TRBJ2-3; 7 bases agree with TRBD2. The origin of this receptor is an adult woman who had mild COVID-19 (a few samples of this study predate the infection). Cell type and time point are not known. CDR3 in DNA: TGTGCCATCGCGGGAGAGGCAGATACGCAGTATTTT. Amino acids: CAIAGEADTQYF.